These 8 T cell receptor beta chains were all obtained from the same sample, sequenced in a study of beta chain features in type 1 diabetes. All of the isolated RNA was reverse transcribed, so expressed TCRB transcripts were sequenced. The repertoire was sequenced with immunoSEQ multiplex PCR; TCRdb's copy has only in-frame clones and lacks some. This sample yields roughly 350,000 clones, of which around 9.6% are seen a single time; around 0.66% belongs to the top ten. Their specific antigens are unknown. Study-level points and caveats: TCRB CDR3s from Type 1 diabetes patients were moderately but significantly shorter in all four CD4+ subsets.

Sample: central memory CD4+ T cells from blood. The receptors stem from a man between 25 and 39 years old with type 1 diabetes.

This clone was counted at least ten times. This chain connects TRBV7-9 to TRBJ2-1; 7 bases agree with TRBD1. This CDR3 has 13 residues. CDR1 is SEHNR and CDR2 is FQNEAQ in the germline V gene (reference sequence). Unmatched junction bases numbered 7, after V lost 5 bases and J lost 9 bases. The CDR3 loop reads CASSIGQAGEQFF. CDR3 DNA: TGTGCCAGCAGCATCGGACAGGCCGGTGAGCAGTTCTTC.

The V call is TRBV7-8, the J call TRBJ2-3; D unresolved. CDR1 and CDR2 (germline): SGHVS, FQNEAQ. The CDR3 runs 12 residues. V dropped 1 base and J dropped 8 bases, with 7 bases sitting between them. CDR3 sequence: CASSLVVGTQYF. The CDR3 DNA reads TGTGCCAGCAGCTTAGTAGTGGGTACGCAGTATTTT.

The J gene is TRBJ2-3, the V gene TRBV10-3; 9 nucleotides match TRBD2. V trimming: 4 bases; J trimming: 3 bases; junction bases outside the gene matches: 5. There are 15 residues in the CDR3. Germline V gene sequence: CDR1 ENHRY, CDR2 SYGVKD. In DNA form, the CDR3 reads TGTGCCATCAGTGGTGTTAGCGGGGGAACAGATACGCAGTATTTT. Protein sequence: CAISGVSGGTDTQYF.

The V gene is TRBV2, the J gene TRBJ2-7, with 8 bases matching TRBD1. This CDR3 comprises 14 residues. Germline V gene data show CDR1 as SNHLY and CDR2 as FYNNEI. The ends lost 5 bases at V and 0 bases at J; junction bases unmatched: 3. CDR3 sequence: CASSQDRVSYEQYF. CDR3 in DNA: TGTGCCAGCAGTCAGGACAGGGTCTCCTACGAGCAGTACTTC.

A remark on this clone: Different DNA sequences within this sample yield the same CDR3. The J gene is TRBJ2-2, the V gene TRBV7-3; D tentatively reads TRBD1 or TRBD2 (5 bases each). Per the germline V gene, CDR1 is SGHTA and CDR2 is FQGTGA. This CDR3 contains 16 residues. V was clipped by 4 bases and J by 3 bases, with 15 bases between them. The CDR3 sequence is CASSSRSGTDTGELFF. The CDR3, as DNA: TGTGCCAGCAGCTCGCGATCAGGGACCGACACCGGGGAGCTGTTTTTT.

The V call is TRBV11-1, the J call TRBJ1-1; D gene uncertain. Trimming removed 0 bases from V and 10 bases from J, with 6 bases in between. This CDR3 region has 11 residues. Germline V lookup: CDR1 SGHAT, CDR2 FQDESV (reference sequence). CDR3 nucleotides: TGTGCCAGCAGCTTAGCTGGTGTAGCTTTCTTT. This translates into CASSLAGVAFF.

This clone showed up many times. CDR3 sequence: CASSSPSYEQYF. The CDR3 bases are TGTGCCAGCAGTTCCCCTTCATACGAGCAGTACTTC. The chain combines TRBV6-6 with TRBJ2-7; unclear D gene. V was cut by 4 bases and J by 4 bases, with 8 bases left in between. Germline lookup yields CDR1 MNHNY and CDR2 SVGAGI (reference sequence). CDR3 length equals 12 residues.

The chain combines TRBV7-9 with TRBJ2-3; 7 nucleotides align to TRBD2. The CDR3 spans 14 residues. The V and J ends lost 5 bases and 0 bases, in that order; junction bases with no gene match: 2. Germline CDR1 is SEHNR and CDR2 is FQNEAQ (reference sequence). The CDR3, as DNA: TGTGCCAGCAGCCGGGGGGTCAGCACAGATACGCAGTATTTT. This translates into CASSRGVSTDTQYF.